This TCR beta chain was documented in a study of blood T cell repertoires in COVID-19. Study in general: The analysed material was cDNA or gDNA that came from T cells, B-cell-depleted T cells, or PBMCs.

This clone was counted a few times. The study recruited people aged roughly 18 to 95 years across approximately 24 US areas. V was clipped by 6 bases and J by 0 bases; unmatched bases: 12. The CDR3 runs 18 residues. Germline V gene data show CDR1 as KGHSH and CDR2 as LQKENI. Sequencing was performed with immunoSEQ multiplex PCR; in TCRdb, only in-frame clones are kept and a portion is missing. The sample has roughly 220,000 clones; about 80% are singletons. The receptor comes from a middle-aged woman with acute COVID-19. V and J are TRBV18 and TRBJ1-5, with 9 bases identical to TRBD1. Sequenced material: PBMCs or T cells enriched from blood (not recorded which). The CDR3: CASSNRDRETYSNQPQHF. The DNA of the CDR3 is TGTGCCAGCTCGAACCGGGACAGGGAAACATATAGCAATCAGCCCCAGCATTTT.